Reported below is one TCR beta chain. Its antigen is unidentified. The sample originates from a study of cytomegalovirus exposure and HLA in healthy donors. About the research overall: The roughly 120 validation repertoires, a later analysis reported, used the same platform as the 550 to 700 repertoires from the first cohort. Study-wide points: A later analysis found first-cohort TCR clusters tended to co-occur in the 120 validation repertoires.

The CDR3 runs to 12 residues. Germline V gene data show CDR1 as SGHAT and CDR2 as FQNNGV. Losses at the gene ends were 8 bases for V and 6 bases for J; bases not matched to a gene: 4. Clones were read by immunoSEQ multiplex PCR, and TCRdb kept only the in-frame ones, dropping some. The sample contains 200,000 to 300,000 clones, around 85% of which appear only once. The sequencing sample was made of PBMCs. V is TRBV11-2 and J is TRBJ2-1; 7 bases map to TRBD2. The sequence came from a woman aged 30 to 39 in good health and CMV-seropositive. CDR3: CASRGGANEQFF. DNA of the CDR3: TGTGCCAGCCGGGGAGGGGCCAATGAGCAGTTCTTC.